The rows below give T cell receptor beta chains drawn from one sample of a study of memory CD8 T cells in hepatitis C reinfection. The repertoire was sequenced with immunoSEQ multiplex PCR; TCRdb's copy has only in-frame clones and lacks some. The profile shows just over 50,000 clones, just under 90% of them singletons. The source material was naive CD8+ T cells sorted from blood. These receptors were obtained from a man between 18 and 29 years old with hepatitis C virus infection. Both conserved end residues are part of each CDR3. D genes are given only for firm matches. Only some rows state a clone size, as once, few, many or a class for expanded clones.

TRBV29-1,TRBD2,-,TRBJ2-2,TGCAGCGCCATTAGCGGGGCCCCGAACACCGGGGAGCTGTTTTTT,CSAISGAPNTGELFF
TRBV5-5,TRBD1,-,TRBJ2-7,TGTGCCAGCAGGGAATGGACAGGGATAAGCCACGAGCAGTACTTC,CASREWTGISHEQYF
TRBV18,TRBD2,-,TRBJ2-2,TGTGCCAGCTCACCCTCCCGGCGGGGGGGCACAATCCTCACCGGGGAGCTGTTTTTT,CASSPSRRGGTILTGELFF
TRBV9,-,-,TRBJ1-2,TGTGCCAGCAGCGTAGGGGGGGGAGACTATGGCTACACCTTC,CASSVGGGDYGYTF
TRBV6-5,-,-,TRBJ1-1,TGTGCCAGCAGACAAATGGTCACTGAAGCTTTCTTT,CASRQMVTEAFF
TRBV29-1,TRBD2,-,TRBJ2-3,TGCAGCGTTGAGGGGGGGGTAGCGGGGGGATACACAGATACGCAGTATTTT,CSVEGGVAGGYTDTQYF
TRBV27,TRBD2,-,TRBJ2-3,TGTGCCAGCAGTGAACTAGCGGGGGACACAGATACGCAGTATTTT,CASSELAGDTDTQYF
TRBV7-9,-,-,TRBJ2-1,TGTGCCAGCGGCCACACCCTGCGGAACTACCTATACAATGAGCAGTTCTTC,CASGHTLRNYLYNEQFF
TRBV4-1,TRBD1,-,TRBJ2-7,TGCGCCAGCAGCCAGGGTGCAGGGGGCCCTTGGGAGCAGTACTTC,CASSQGAGGPWEQYF
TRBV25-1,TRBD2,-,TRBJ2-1,TGTGCCAGCAGTGAATATAGGGAGGGAAGGGGCAATGAGCAGTTCTTC,CASSEYREGRGNEQFF
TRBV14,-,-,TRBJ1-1,TGTGCCAGCAGCCAGTTCGAGGGAGCTGAAGCTTTCTTT,CASSQFEGAEAFF
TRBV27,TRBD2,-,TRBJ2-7,TGTGCCAGCAGTTTATCGCCTAGCGGGAGACACGAGCAGTACTTC,CASSLSPSGRHEQYF
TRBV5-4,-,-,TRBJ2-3,TGTGCCAGCAGCTCTCTAACAGATACGCAGTATTTT,CASSSLTDTQYF
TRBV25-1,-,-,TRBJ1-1,TGTGCCAGCAGTGCAGTCGGCAGGGCGGGGACTGAAGCTTTCTTT,CASSAVGRAGTEAFF
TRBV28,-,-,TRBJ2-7,TGTGCCAGCAGTACCCTGACTAGTAGAGAGCAGTACTTC,CASSTLTSREQYF
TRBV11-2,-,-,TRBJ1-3,TGTGCCAGCAGCTTAAGCGCCTTTGGGCGGGACTCTGGAAACACCATATATTTT,CASSLSAFGRDSGNTIYF
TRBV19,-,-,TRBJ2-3,TGTGCCTCTCGACGCGGTGCAGATACGCAGTATTTT,CASRRGADTQYF
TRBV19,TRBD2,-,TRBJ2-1,TGTGCCAGTAGTTGGTCTAGCGGGACCCACTACAATGAGCAGTTCTTC,CASSWSSGTHYNEQFF
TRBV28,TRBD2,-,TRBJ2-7,TGTGCCAGCAGTACCCTAGCGGGAGCCTACGAGCAGTACTTC,CASSTLAGAYEQYF
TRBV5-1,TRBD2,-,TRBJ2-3,TGCGCCAGCAGCTTGTTAGGAGGGAGGGCCAAAGATACGCAGTATTTT,CASSLLGGRAKDTQYF
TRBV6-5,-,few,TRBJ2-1,TGTGCCAGCAGTTACAGTAGGGGCTTCTACAATGAGCAGTTCTTC,CASSYSRGFYNEQFF
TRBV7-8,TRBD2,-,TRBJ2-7,TGTGCCAGCAGCCCCCGACTAGCGGAGCCTACCGACGAGCAGTACTTC,CASSPRLAEPTDEQYF
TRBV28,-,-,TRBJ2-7,TGTGCCAGCAGTGCCGAGAGGGGGTTGAATGTCGGCATTAACTACGAGCAGTACTTC,CASSAERGLNVGINYEQYF
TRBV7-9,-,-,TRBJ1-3,TGTGCCAGCACCAGTACAATCTCTGGAAACACCATATATTTT,CASTSTISGNTIYF
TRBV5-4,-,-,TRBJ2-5,TGTGCCAGCAGGACGAGGGGGGGTCCCCAAGAGACCCAGTACTTC,CASRTRGGPQETQYF
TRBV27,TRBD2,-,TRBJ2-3,TGTGCCAGCGGGGGGCTAGCGGGAGTGTTGACAGATACGCAGTATTTT,CASGGLAGVLTDTQYF
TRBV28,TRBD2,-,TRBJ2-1,TGTGCCAGCAGTTTATTCCCTAGCGGGAGGGGCGAGCAGTTCTTC,CASSLFPSGRGEQFF
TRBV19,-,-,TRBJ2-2,TGTGCCAGTAGTCCCCTTGAGGGTGCCGGGGAGCTGTTTTTT,CASSPLEGAGELFF
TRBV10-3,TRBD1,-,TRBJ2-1,TGTGCCATCGGTACGGGACAGGGGATCGATGAGCAGTTCTTC,CAIGTGQGIDEQFF
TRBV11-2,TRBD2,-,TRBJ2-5,TGTGCCAGCAGCTTAAGGGGGCGAGGGCTAGCGGGGTCAGAGACCCAGTACTTC,CASSLRGRGLAGSETQYF
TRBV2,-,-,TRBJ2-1,TGTGCCATCGTAGACTGGTACAATGAGCAGTTCTTC,CAIVDWYNEQFF
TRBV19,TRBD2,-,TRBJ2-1,TGTGCCAGTAGTATAGCCAGCGGGGTACACAATGAGCAGTTCTTC,CASSIASGVHNEQFF
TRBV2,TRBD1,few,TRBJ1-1,TGTGCCAGCAGTGCGCCAGGGGGCGCGGGAGTTACTGAAGCTTTCTTT,CASSAPGGAGVTEAFF
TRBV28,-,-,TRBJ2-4,TGTGCCAGCAGTTTAATGGGAGTAGCCAAAAACATTCAGTACTTC,CASSLMGVAKNIQYF
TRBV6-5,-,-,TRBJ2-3,TGTGCCAGCAGTTCGGGGATAGGTACAGATACGCAGTATTTT,CASSSGIGTDTQYF
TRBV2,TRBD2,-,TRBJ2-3,TGTGCCAGCACCTCCTGGCTAGCGGGCACAGATACGCAGTATTTT,CASTSWLAGTDTQYF
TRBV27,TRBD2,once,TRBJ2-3,TGTGCCAGCAGTACCCAAGCGGGATTGGAAGATACGCAGTATTTT,CASSTQAGLEDTQYF
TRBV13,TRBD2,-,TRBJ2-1,TGTGCCAGCAGCGGAAAACCGGGGGGGCCTCAGTTCTTC,CASSGKPGGPQFF
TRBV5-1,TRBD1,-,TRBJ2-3,TGCGCCAGCAGCTTACGGACAGGGACAGATACGCAGTATTTT,CASSLRTGTDTQYF
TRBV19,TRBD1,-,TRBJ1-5,TGTGCCAGTAGTAACGGACAGGGTGGTCAGCCCCAGCATTTT,CASSNGQGGQPQHF
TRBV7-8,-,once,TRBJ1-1,TGTGCCAGCACCCTGCTAGGGAACACTGAAGCTTTCTTT,CASTLLGNTEAFF
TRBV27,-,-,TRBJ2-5,TGTGCCAGCAGCGAAGGACCCGCGGGAGAGACCCAGTACTTC,CASSEGPAGETQYF
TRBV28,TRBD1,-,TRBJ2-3,TGTGCCAGCAGTTTATTCCTGACAGGGGGCGCTTCCAAAGATACGCAGTATTTT,CASSLFLTGGASKDTQYF
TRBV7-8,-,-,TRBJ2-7,TGTGCCAGCAGCAGGGGGGGCGAGCAGTACTTC,CASSRGGEQYF
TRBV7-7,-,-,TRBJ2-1,TGTGCCAGCAGTCTACTAGCTGGGGGGTACAATGAGCAGTTCTTC,CASSLLAGGYNEQFF
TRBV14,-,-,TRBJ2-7,TGTGCCAGCAGCCTCCCTAATACCTACGAGCAGTACTTC,CASSLPNTYEQYF
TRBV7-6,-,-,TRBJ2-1,TGTGCCAGCAGCTTAGCGCTATCCAGCGGGCACTACAATGAGCAGTTCTTC,CASSLALSSGHYNEQFF
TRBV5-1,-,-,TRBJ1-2,TGCGCCAGCAGCGCGGATGCAGGGAACTATGGCTACACCTTC,CASSADAGNYGYTF
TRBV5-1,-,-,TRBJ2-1,TGCGCCAGCAGCTTCCCGGACGGCGGGAATGAGCAGTTCTTC,CASSFPDGGNEQFF
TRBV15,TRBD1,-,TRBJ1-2,TGTGCCACCAGCAGAGATGATGCCCCAACTCTCGGACAGGGGGACTATGGCTACACCTTC,CATSRDDAPTLGQGDYGYTF
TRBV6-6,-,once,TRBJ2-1,TGTGCCAGCAGTTACTCGGTTGGGGAGGTTGGGAATGAGCAGTTCTTC,CASSYSVGEVGNEQFF
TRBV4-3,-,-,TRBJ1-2,TGCGCCAGCAGCTACACGGACATTAGTGGCTACACCTTC,CASSYTDISGYTF
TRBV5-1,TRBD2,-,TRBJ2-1,TGCGCCAGCAGCTTCGGACTAGCGGGAGAGAGCCTCAATGAGCAGTTCTTC,CASSFGLAGESLNEQFF
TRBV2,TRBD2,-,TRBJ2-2,TGTGCCAGCAGTGAAATAGCGGGGGGGCGCACCGGGGAGCTGTTTTTT,CASSEIAGGRTGELFF
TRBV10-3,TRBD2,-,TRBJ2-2,TGTGCCATCAGCCTGCCGGGGCGGGAGGGCACCGGGGAGCTGTTTTTT,CAISLPGREGTGELFF